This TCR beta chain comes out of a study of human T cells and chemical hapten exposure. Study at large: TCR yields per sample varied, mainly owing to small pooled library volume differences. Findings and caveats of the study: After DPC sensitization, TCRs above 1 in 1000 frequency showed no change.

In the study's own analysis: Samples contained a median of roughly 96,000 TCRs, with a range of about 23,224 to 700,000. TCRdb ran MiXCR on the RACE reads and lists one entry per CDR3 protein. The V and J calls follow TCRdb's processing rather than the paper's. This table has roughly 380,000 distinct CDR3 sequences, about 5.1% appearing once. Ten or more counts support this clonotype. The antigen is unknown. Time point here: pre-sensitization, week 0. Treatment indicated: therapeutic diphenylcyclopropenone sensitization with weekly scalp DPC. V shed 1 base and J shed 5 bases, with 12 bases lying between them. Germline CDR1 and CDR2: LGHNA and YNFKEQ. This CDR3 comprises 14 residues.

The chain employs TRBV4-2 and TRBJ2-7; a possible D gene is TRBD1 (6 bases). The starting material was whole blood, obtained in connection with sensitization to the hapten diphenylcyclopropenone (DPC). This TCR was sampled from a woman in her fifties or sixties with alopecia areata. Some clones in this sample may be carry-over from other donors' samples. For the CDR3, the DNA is TGTGCCAGCAGCCAAGTGCAGGGGTCGGACGAGCAGTACTTC. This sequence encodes CASSQVQGSDEQYF.